A single sample gave rise to the 9 T cell receptor beta chains below, sequenced in a study of blood T cell repertoires in COVID-19. Sequenced by immunoSEQ multiplex PCR; TCRdb stores in-frame clones only, minus some. The table lists a few hundred thousand clones, roughly four fifths of them singletons, with approximately 8% in the top ten. The specimen was peripheral blood. The receptors here all came from a woman older than 75 with COVID-19, enrolled during active disease.

The chain recombines TRBV9 with TRBJ1-4; 8 bases align to TRBD1. The V gene's germline CDR1 is SGDLS and CDR2 YYNGEE. The CDR3 has 15 amino acids. The V gene end was trimmed by 4 bases and the J gene end by 8 bases; junction bases not matched to a gene: 10. The CDR3: CASSFGQGAREKLFF. CDR3 sequence (DNA): TGTGCCAGCAGCTTTGGTCAGGGGGCAAGGGAAAAACTGTTTTTT.

V and J are TRBV5-1 and TRBJ1-4; D gene unclear. This CDR3 has 12 residues. V dropped 2 bases and J dropped 5 bases, with 4 bases sitting between them. CDR1 is SGHRS, CDR2 YFSETQ, per germline. The CDR3 nucleotides read TGCGCCAGCAGCTTACAAAATGAAAAACTGTTTTTT. This translates into CASSLQNEKLFF.

This clone was found once. V and J are TRBV2 and TRBJ2-3; 8 bases agree with TRBD1. The CDR3 spans 12 residues. Germline lookup yields CDR1 SNHLY and CDR2 FYNNEI. The junction had 8 bases not matched to a gene; V was cut back by 8 bases and J by 10 bases. CDR3 residues: CASSPGQGSQYF. The DNA of the CDR3 is TGTGCCAGCTCCCCTGGACAGGGATCGCAGTATTTT.

The rearrangement joins TRBV14 to TRBJ1-3; tentatively, D is TRBD1 (6 bases). CDR1 and CDR2 from the germline V gene are SGHDN and FVKESK. The CDR3 totals 18 residues. With 0 bases removed from V and 4 bases from J, the gap between germline ends came to 19 bases. CDR3 bases: TGTGCCAGCAGCCAAGAAAGATGGGGGCACAGGGTCGGAAACACCATATATTTT. Encoded protein: CASSQERWGHRVGNTIYF.

The J gene is TRBJ1-2, the V gene TRBV3-1 (or the pseudogene TRBV3-2); D perhaps matches TRBD1 (6 bases). CDR1 and CDR2 from the germline V gene are LGHDT and YNNKEL (reference sequence). The CDR3 has 16 residues. Trimming removed 1 base at V and 4 bases at J, with 16 bases between. In nucleotides, the CDR3 is TGTGCCAGCAGCCAAGCCTCGGCAGGGGCGGTCTATGGCTACACCTTC. This encodes CASSQASAGAVYGYTF.

This chain links TRBV18 with TRBJ2-3, with D hard to call. Germline loops: CDR1 KGHSH, CDR2 LQKENI. The CDR3 is made up of 14 amino acids. The V end lost 3 bases, the J end lost 0 bases, and 7 bases lay between the germline ends. CDR3: CASSPLRSTDTQYF. In DNA form, the CDR3 reads TGTGCCAGCTCACCTCTCCGTAGCACAGATACGCAGTATTTT.

V usage is TRBV15 and J usage is TRBJ2-3; tentatively, D is TRBD2 (5 bases). V was cut by 5 bases and J by 5 bases, with 8 bases left in between. Germline V gene sequence: CDR1 LNHNV, CDR2 YYDKDF (reference sequence). The CDR3 covers 12 residues. This CDR3 is CATSGEGDTQYF. The CDR3, as DNA: TGTGCCACCAGCGGCGAGGGAGATACGCAGTATTTT.

This chain joins TRBV5-1 and TRBJ2-7; TRBD1 might be the D (6 bases). V lost 4 bases, J lost 0 bases, and 14 bases lay in between. The germline CDR1 and CDR2 sequences are SGHRS and YFSETQ. This CDR3 is 15 amino acids long. In DNA, the CDR3 is TGCGCCAGCAGCCTTTCCAGGGACACCTCCTACGAGCAGTACTTC. It is translated as CASSLSRDTSYEQYF.

The CDR3 is CASSRDPDGGWTEAFF. In DNA, the CDR3 is TGTGCCAGCAGTCGAGACCCAGACGGGGGGTGGACTGAAGCTTTCTTT. The chain employs TRBV6-6 and TRBJ1-1, with TRBD1 as a possible D gene (5 bases). This CDR3 has 16 amino acids. Germline V gene data show CDR1 as MNHNY and CDR2 as SVGAGI (reference sequence). The V end lost 5 bases, the J end lost 5 bases, and 21 bases lay between the germline ends.